These 2 T cell receptor beta chains originate from one sample sequenced in a study of cytomegalovirus exposure and HLA in healthy donors. Method: immunoSEQ multiplex PCR; TCRdb's copy keeps in-frame clones and lacks some. Counted here are 150,000 to 200,000 clones, around 84% occurring once; the ten biggest clones make up less than 8.5%. Sequenced: PBMCs. The receptor source for this set is a man aged 18-30 years in good health and CMV-seropositive.

The CDR3 DNA sequence: TGTGCCAGTAGCGAGCCCCGGGATAGTCACACTGAAGCTTTCTTT. It translates to CASSEPRDSHTEAFF. The chain employs TRBV19 and TRBJ1-1; D uncertain. V lost 6 bases to trimming and J lost 3 bases, with 17 bases between them. CDR1 and CDR2 from the germline V gene are LNHDA and SQIVND (reference sequence). The CDR3 loop spans 15 amino acids.

The chain joins TRBV5-6 to TRBJ1-5; D may be TRBD1 (6 bases). The CDR3 has 15 amino acids. The ends were cut back, 4 bases at V and 4 bases at J, with 15 bases in the middle. Germline-derived CDR1 and CDR2 are SGHDT and YYEEEE. CDR3 DNA sequence: TGTGCCAGCAGCCCCGGGGGGGGGCCTAATCAGCCCCAGCATTTT. Amino acids: CASSPGGGPNQPQHF. Drawing the rest from reference TRBV5-6 and TRBJ1-5, the complete variable domain is DAGVTQSPTHLIKTRGQQVTLRCSPKSGHDTVSWYQQALGQGPQFIFQYYEEEERQRGNFPDRFSGHQFPNYSSELNVNALLLGDSALYLCASSPGGGPNQPQHFGDGTRLSIL.